This T cell receptor beta chain was sequenced during a study of response to subunit inactivated influenza vaccine. This clonotype was found a few times. TCRdb re-analysed the RT-PCR reads in MiXCR, keeping a single row per CDR3 protein. Of more than 250,000 distinct CDR3 sequences in the sample, 20% to 25% are singletons; the top ten hold 10% to 13%. Trimming took 3 bases from V and 3 from J, leaving 8 bases between them. Germline assignment: CDR1 KGHSH and CDR2 LQKENI. This CDR3 spans 13 amino acids. This sequence originates from a man aged 45 to 70 who received an inactivated influenza vaccine. This chain connects TRBV18 to TRBJ1-2; D unresolved. Sequencing was performed on PBMCs from blood, taken less than 22 months after vaccination. CDR3 protein: CASSPNGYYGYTF. CDR3 sequence (DNA): TGTGCCAGCTCACCGAACGGATACTATGGCTACACCTTC.